A single TCR beta chain is shown here with its context. The antigen remains undetermined. This sample is part of a study of shared clonotypes between healthy human individuals. Overall study results and limits: A handful of donors held roughly 5% of naive CD4 clonotypes in common.

The genomic DNA of each subset was split evenly across several immunoSEQ plates. Libraries were prepared by immunoSEQ multiplex PCR; TCRdb keeps only in-frame clonotypes and omits some of them. The table includes approximately 940,000 clones, over 60% detected once. This CDR3 has 15 residues. V dropped 4 bases and J dropped 3; count of bases not matched to a gene: 6. Looked up from germline, CDR1 is SGHRS and CDR2 is YFSETQ. Material for sequencing was memory CD4+ T cells sorted from blood. Subset defined: CD45RA-negative fraction. This TCR derives from a man younger than 35 in good health. V is TRBV5-1 and J is TRBJ2-1; 8 nucleotides match TRBD2. CDR3 sequence reads: CASSPTTSDYNEQFF. The CDR3 DNA reads as TGCGCCAGCAGCCCTACGACTAGCGACTACAATGAGCAGTTCTTC.